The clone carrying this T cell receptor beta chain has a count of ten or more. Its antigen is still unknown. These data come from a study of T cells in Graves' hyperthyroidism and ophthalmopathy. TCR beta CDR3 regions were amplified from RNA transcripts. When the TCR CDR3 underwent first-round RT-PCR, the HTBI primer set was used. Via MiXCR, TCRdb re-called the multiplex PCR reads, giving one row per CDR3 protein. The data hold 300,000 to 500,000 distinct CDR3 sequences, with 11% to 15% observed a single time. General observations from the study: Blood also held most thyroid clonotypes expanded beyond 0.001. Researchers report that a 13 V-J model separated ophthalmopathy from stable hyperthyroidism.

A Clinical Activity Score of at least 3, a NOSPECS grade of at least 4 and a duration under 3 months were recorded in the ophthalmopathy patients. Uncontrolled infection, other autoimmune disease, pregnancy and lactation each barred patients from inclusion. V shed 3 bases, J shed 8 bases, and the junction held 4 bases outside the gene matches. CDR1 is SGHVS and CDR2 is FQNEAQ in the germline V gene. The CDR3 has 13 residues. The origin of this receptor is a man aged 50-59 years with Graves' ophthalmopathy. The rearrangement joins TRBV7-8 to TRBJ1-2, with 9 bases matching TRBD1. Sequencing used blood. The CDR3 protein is CASSLNTGGGYTF. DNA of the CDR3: TGTGCCAGCAGCTTGAACACAGGGGGCGGCTACACCTTC.